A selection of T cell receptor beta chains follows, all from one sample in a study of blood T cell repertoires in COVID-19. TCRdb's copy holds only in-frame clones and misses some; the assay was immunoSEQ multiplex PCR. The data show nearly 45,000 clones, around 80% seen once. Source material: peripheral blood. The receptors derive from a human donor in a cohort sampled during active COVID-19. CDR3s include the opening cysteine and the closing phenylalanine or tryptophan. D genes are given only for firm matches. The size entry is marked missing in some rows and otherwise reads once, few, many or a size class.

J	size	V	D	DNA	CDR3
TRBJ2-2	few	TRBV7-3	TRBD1	TGTGCCAGCAGCTTGAGTCAGGGGGCCCTCACCGGGGAGCTGTTTTTT	CASSLSQGALTGELFF
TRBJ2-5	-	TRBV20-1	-	TGCAGTGCTAGAGGCCCTGGGGAGTGGTACTTC	CSARGPGEWYF
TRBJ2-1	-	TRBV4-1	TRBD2	TGCGCCAGCAGCCAAGTCCAGCGGGGCGAGCAGTTCTTC	CASSQVQRGEQFF
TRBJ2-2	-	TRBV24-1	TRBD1	TGTGCCACCGGGGACAGGGTTGCCGGGGAGCTGTTTTTT	CATGDRVAGELFF
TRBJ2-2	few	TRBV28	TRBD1	TGTGCCAGCAGCCGCTCAGGGGGCGCGGGCACCGGGGAGCTGTTTTTT	CASSRSGGAGTGELFF
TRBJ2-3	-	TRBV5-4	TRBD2	TGTGCCAGCAGCCCTAGGGGACTAGCGGGAGGAGGAGATACGCAGTATTTT	CASSPRGLAGGGDTQYF
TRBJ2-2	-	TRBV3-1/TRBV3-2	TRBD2	TGTGCCAGCAGCCAACTAGCGGGAGTCACCGGGGAGCTGTTTTTT	CASSQLAGVTGELFF
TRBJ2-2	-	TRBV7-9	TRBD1	TGTGCCAGCAGCCCAAGGGCCCAGGGGGCAGTCGGGGAGCTGTTTTTT	CASSPRAQGAVGELFF
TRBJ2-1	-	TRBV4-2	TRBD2	TGTGCCAGCAGGCCGGCTAGCGGGATCGGTGATGAGCAGTTCTTC	CASRPASGIGDEQFF
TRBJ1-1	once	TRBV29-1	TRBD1	TGCAGCGGGAACAGGGGTGTGAACACTGAAGCTTTCTTT	CSGNRGVNTEAFF
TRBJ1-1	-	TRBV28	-	TGTGCCAGCAGTCCGACGACAGATACGAACACTGAAGCTTTCTTT	CASSPTTDTNTEAFF
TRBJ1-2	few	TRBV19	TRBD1	TGTGCCAGTAGTATCGGGACAGCAGTGACTTCTAACTATGGCTACACCTTC	CASSIGTAVTSNYGYTF
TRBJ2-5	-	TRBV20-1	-	TGCAGTGCTAGTTATGTGGAGACCCAGTACTTC	CSASYVETQYF
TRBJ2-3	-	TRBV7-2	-	TGTGCCAGCAGCTACCACCCCAGGCTAGCGCGACCCACAGATACGCAGTATTTT	CASSYHPRLARPTDTQYF
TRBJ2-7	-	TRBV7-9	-	TGTGCCAGCACCCTAAGGACAGATCTGGGGGAGCAGTACTTC	CASTLRTDLGEQYF
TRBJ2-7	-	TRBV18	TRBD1	TGTGCCAGCTCACCGGACAGGGGGCGCGAGCAGTACTTC	CASSPDRGREQYF
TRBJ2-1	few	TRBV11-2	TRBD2	TGTGCCAGCAGCTTAGGGGTAGCGGGCTACAATGAGCAGTTCTTC	CASSLGVAGYNEQFF
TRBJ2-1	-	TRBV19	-	TGTGCCAGTAGTAAGGAGCGCAATGAGCAGTTCTTC	CASSKERNEQFF
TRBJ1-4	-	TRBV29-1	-	TGCAGCGTTGAAGGGGGGGGGATTGAAAAACTGTTTTTT	CSVEGGGIEKLFF
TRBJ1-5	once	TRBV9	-	TGTGCCAGCAGCCCGGACCCCTCAGGGAATCAGCCCCAGCATTTT	CASSPDPSGNQPQHF
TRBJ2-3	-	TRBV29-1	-	TGCAGCGCCCTCCTCGGGGTCGATACGCAGTATTTT	CSALLGVDTQYF
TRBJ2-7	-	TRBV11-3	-	TGTGCCAGCAGCTTGGGGCAGGGGGGTATCTACGAGCAGTACTTC	CASSLGQGGIYEQYF
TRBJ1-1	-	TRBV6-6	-	TGTGCCAGCAGTGGAACTCATAGCGCCCAAACTGAAGCTTTCTTT	CASSGTHSAQTEAFF
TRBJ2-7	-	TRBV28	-	TGTGCCAGCAGGATCCACAGGGTACCGGGGGAGCAGTACTTC	CASRIHRVPGEQYF
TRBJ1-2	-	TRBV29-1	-	TGCAGCGCTGACGCACAGGGCCTCTATGGCTACACCTTC	CSADAQGLYGYTF
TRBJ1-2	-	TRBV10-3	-	TGTGCCATCAGTGCACTATATCTTAATACAGGGACTAACTATGGCTACACCTTC	CAISALYLNTGTNYGYTF
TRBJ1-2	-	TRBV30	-	TGTGCCTGGAGTGTAGGGGCCGGCTATGGCTACACCTTC	CAWSVGAGYGYTF
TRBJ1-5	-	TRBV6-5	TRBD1	TGTGCCAGCAGTTACTCGCGAGGGGGCGATCAGCCCCAGCATTTT	CASSYSRGGDQPQHF
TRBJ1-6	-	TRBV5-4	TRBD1	TGTGCCAGCAGCCCGGGACAGGGAGAAAATTCACCCCTCCACTTT	CASSPGQGENSPLHF
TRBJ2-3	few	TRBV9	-	TGTGCCAGCAACGAGCTAGGGATAGCGGCAGGTACGCAGTATTTT	CASNELGIAAGTQYF
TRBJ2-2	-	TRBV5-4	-	TGTGCCAGCAGGATAGGGGGTGGCACCGGGGAGCTGTTTTTT	CASRIGGGTGELFF
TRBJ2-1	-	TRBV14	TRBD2	TGTGCCAGCAGCCGTACTAGCGGGTACAATGAGCAGTTCTTC	CASSRTSGYNEQFF
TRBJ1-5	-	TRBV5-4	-	TGTGCCAGCAGCTTGCCAGGGTTCGGCAATCAGCCCCAGCATTTT	CASSLPGFGNQPQHF
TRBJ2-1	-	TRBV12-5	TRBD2	TGTGCTAGTGGTTTGGAGCTAACTAGCGGGAGTGGAAATGAGCAGTTCTTC	CASGLELTSGSGNEQFF
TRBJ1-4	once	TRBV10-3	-	TGTGCCATCAAACCGGACAGTGCATTTAATGAAAAACTGTTTTTT	CAIKPDSAFNEKLFF
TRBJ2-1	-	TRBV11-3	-	TGTGCCAGCAGCGTTGGCGGGATGGTAAATGAGCAGTTCTTC	CASSVGGMVNEQFF
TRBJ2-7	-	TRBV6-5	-	TGTGCCGTGGGGGGACGGGAGCAGTACTTC	CAVGGREQYF
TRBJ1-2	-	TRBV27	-	TGTGCCAGCAGTTCAGAGGTAAACTATGGCTACACCTTC	CASSSEVNYGYTF
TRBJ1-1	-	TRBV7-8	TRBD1	TGTGCCAGCAGCTTAGGGCTCAACAGGGGGCGTGCTGAAGCTTTCTTT	CASSLGLNRGRAEAFF
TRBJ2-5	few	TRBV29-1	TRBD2	TGCAGCGTTGAAGATGAAGCGGGACAGACCCAGTACTTC	CSVEDEAGQTQYF
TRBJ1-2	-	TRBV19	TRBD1	TGTGCCAGTAAGACGGGACAGGGAGGCTATGGCTACACCTTC	CASKTGQGGYGYTF
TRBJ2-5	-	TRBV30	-	TGTGCCTGGGGGGGCGGGAGCCAAGAGACCCAGTACTTC	CAWGGGSQETQYF
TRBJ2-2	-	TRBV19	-	TGTGCCAGTAGTAACCTCAGGGGGGCGGGAACCGGGGAGCTGTTTTTT	CASSNLRGAGTGELFF
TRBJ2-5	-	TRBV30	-	TGTGCCTGGAGCCTCCGAGAGTTCGGGGAGACCCAGTACTTC	CAWSLREFGETQYF
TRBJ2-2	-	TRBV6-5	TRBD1	TGTGCCAGCAGTTACCAGACAGGGGTGAGCGGGGAGCTGTTTTTT	CASSYQTGVSGELFF
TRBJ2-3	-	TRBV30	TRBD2	TGTGCCTGGAGTACGCGGGGAGGGGATACGCAGTATTTT	CAWSTRGGDTQYF
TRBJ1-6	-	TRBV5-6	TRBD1	TGTGCCAGCAGCTTGGGACCGGGACAGGAGTATAATTCACCCCTCCACTTT	CASSLGPGQEYNSPLHF
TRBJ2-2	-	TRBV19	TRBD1	TGTGCCAGTAGTACCTCCGGGACAGGTGGTTATACCGGGGAGCTGTTTTTT	CASSTSGTGGYTGELFF
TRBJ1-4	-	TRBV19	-	TGTGCCAGTCATCGGCGGACGGGGGAAAAACTGTTTTTT	CASHRRTGEKLFF
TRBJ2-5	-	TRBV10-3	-	TGTGCCATCAGTGAGAGCGGGCGCGAAGAGACCCAGTACTTC	CAISESGREETQYF
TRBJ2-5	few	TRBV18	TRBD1	TGTGCCAGCTCATTACAGGGGGCCAGGCAAGAGACCCAGTACTTC	CASSLQGARQETQYF
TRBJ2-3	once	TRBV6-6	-	TGTGCCAGCACTTTCTCAGGGCAGGGGACAGATACGCAGTATTTT	CASTFSGQGTDTQYF
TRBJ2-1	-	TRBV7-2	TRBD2	TGTGCCAGCAGCCCACGACTAGCGGGAGGGGGGGGCAATGAGCAGTTCTTC	CASSPRLAGGGGNEQFF
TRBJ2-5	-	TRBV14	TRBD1	TGTGCCAGCAGTCGACAGGGCCAAGAGACCCAGTACTTC	CASSRQGQETQYF
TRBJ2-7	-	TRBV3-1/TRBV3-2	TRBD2	TGTGCCAGCAGCCATGTAGCGGGAGTTTACGAGCAGTACTTC	CASSHVAGVYEQYF
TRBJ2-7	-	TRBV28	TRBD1	TGTGCCAGCAGTTCTACCCGGACAGGGAAGAACGAGCAGTACTTC	CASSSTRTGKNEQYF
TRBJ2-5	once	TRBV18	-	TGTGCCAGCTCACCGCCCAGGGAGACCCAGTACTTC	CASSPPRETQYF
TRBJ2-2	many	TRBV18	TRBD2	TGTGCCAGCTCACCTGATACCAGCGGGAGGAGCGCGAACACCGGGGAGCTGTTTTTT	CASSPDTSGRSANTGELFF
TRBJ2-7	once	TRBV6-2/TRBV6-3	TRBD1	TGTGCCAGCAGTTACCTCGGACAGGGTGTCGCCGAGCAGTACTTC	CASSYLGQGVAEQYF